Listed here are 17 T cell receptor beta chains from one sample, sequenced in a study of cytomegalovirus exposure and HLA in healthy donors. The PCR ran on 60 Vbeta and 13 Jbeta primers. TCRdb keeps only in-frame clones here, not all; method: immunoSEQ multiplex PCR. The sample has 100,000 to 150,000 clones, 83% seen once; the top ten hold 3.6%. Sequencing was carried out using PBMCs. The receptor set was obtained from a woman aged 40 to 55 in good health and CMV-seropositive.

V is TRBV11-3 and J is TRBJ2-7; D possibly corresponds to TRBD1 (8 bases). Germline-derived CDR1 and CDR2 are SGHNT and YENEEA. V lost 8 bases and J lost 7, with 21 bases in between. This CDR3 is built from 14 residues. The CDR3 spells CASSQDRDGGEQYF. CDR3 bases: TGTGCCAGCTCACAGGACAGGGACGGGGGGGAGCAGTACTTC. The whole variable domain, remainder taken from reference TRBV11-3 and TRBJ2-7, is EAGVVQSPRYKIIEKKQPVAFWCNPISGHNTLYWYLQNLGQGPELLIRYENEEAVDDSQLPKDRFSAERLKGVDSTLKIQPAELGDSAVYLCASSQDRDGGEQYFGPGTRLTVT.

This rearrangement joins TRBV2 to TRBJ2-2; 11 nucleotides match TRBD2. Germline trimming cut 11 bases from V and 0 bases from J; bases unmatched to any gene: 2. The CDR3 is 14 amino acids. Per the germline V gene, CDR1 is SNHLY and CDR2 is FYNNEI. The CDR3 coding sequence is TGTGCCGGGGGACTAGCGGCGAACACCGGGGAGCTGTTTTTT. Its translation is CAGGLAANTGELFF. Supplemented by reference TRBV2 and TRBJ2-2, the full variable domain reads EPEVTQTPSHQVTQMGQEVILRCVPISNHLYFYWYRQILGQKVEFLVSFYNNEISEKSEIFDDQFSVERPDGSNFTLKIRSTKLEDSAMYFCAGGLAANTGELFFGEGSRLTVL.

This clone was found once. This chain connects TRBV2 to TRBJ1-1; D perhaps matches TRBD1 (5 bases). CDR3 length: 16 amino acids. Germline V gene lookup returns CDR1 SNHLY and CDR2 FYNNEI. Trimming removed 4 bases at V and 0 bases at J, with 15 bases between. The CDR3 is CASSAGHLHMNTEAFF. The CDR3 coding sequence is TGTGCCAGCAGTGCAGGACACCTACACATGAACACTGAAGCTTTCTTT.

The chain is built from TRBV25-1 and TRBJ2-7; a possible D gene is TRBD1 (7 bases). CDR1 and CDR2 from the germline V gene are MGHDK and SYGVNS. The CDR3 totals 14 residues. V was pared by 1 base and J by 6 bases, with 13 bases between. The CDR3 nucleotides are TGTGCCAGCAGTGAATTTGGAGGGGGCGCCGAGCAGTACTTC. Its translation: CASSEFGGGAEQYF.

The genes are TRBV5-1 and TRBJ2-1; D possibly corresponds to TRBD1 (5 bases). This CDR3 has 16 amino acids. The germline V and J ends were trimmed by 0 bases and 8 bases, with 18 bases remaining between them. In germline, CDR1 is SGHRS, CDR2 YFSETQ. CDR3 nucleotide sequence: TGCGCCAGCAGCTTGGCCGAGACATTGGGGCACGATGAGCAGTTCTTC. Its protein product is CASSLAETLGHDEQFF.

The chain employs TRBV11-3 and TRBJ2-3, with 9 bases identical to TRBD2. The J segment lost 0 bases and the V segment lost 1 base, leaving 11 bases of the junction unmatched. The germline V gene encodes CDR1 SGHNT and CDR2 YENEEA. This CDR3 contains 19 residues. CDR3 sequence (DNA): TGTGCCAGCAGCTTAGTTCGAGGTAGCGGGAGAACCAGCACAGATACGCAGTATTTT. Its translation is CASSLVRGSGRTSTDTQYF.

This rearrangement joins TRBV10-1 to TRBJ2-7, with a possible D match to TRBD2 (5 bases). Looked up from germline, CDR1 is WNHNN and CDR2 is SYGVQD (reference sequence). V was cut by 0 bases and J by 7 bases, with 10 bases left in between. This CDR3 region has 13 residues. The CDR3 is CASSESGRTEQYF. The CDR3 coding sequence is TGCGCCAGCAGTGAGTCGGGCAGGACTGAGCAGTACTTC.

Regarding this clone: A junction boundary mismatches the germline segment, possibly from a read error. CDR3 coding DNA: TGTTCCAGCAGCTTACTTTTCGGCGGAGAGAACACTGAAGCTTTCTTT. Its protein product is CSSSLLFGGENTEAFF. This sequence joins TRBV7-9 and TRBJ1-1; D gene uncertain. This CDR3 is 16 amino acids long. CDR1 SEHNR and CDR2 FQNEAQ come from the germline V gene (reference sequence).

Comment on this clone: At one of its ends the junction is not consistent with the germline gene, which may arise from a read error. CDR3 nucleotide sequence: TGTTCCAGCAGCCTACCCCATTCGGGACAGGGGATCGTCGGCTACACCTTC. Its protein product is CSSSLPHSGQGIVGYTF. The rearrangement joins TRBV7-9 to TRBJ1-2; 10 bases map to TRBD1. Germline CDR1 reads SEHNR; CDR2 reads FQNEAQ (reference sequence). This CDR3 region has 17 residues.

The V and J genes are TRBV28 and TRBJ2-1; 7 nucleotides match TRBD2. The germline CDR1 and CDR2 sequences are MDHEN and SYDVKM. V dropped 3 bases and J dropped 4; count of bases not matched to a gene: 6. This CDR3 has 15 residues. The CDR3 spells CASSFSGEGYNEQFF. The CDR3 DNA reads as TGTGCCAGCAGTTTCTCGGGGGAGGGGTACAATGAGCAGTTCTTC.

V usage is TRBV28 and J usage is TRBJ1-6; D remains ambiguous. Germline CDR1 MDHEN, CDR2 SYDVKM. This CDR3 is built from 14 residues. V gave up 6 bases and J gave up 9 bases, with 15 bases separating them. The CDR3 DNA sequence: TGTGCCAGCAGACCGCACCTGGGAGGTTCACCCCTCCACTTT. The encoded protein is CASRPHLGGSPLHF. The full variable domain, its missing parts supplied by reference TRBV28 and TRBJ1-6, is DVKVTQSSRYLVKRTGEKVFLECVQDMDHENMFWYRQDPGLGLRLIYFSYDVKMKEKGDIPEGYSVSREKKERFSLILESASTNQTSMYLCASRPHLGGSPLHFGNGTRLTVT.

V usage is TRBV5-1 and J usage is TRBJ2-7; D is perhaps TRBD2 (6 bases). The CDR3 has 17 amino acids. The ends were cut back, 6 bases at V and 7 bases at J, with 29 bases in the middle. Germline lookup yields CDR1 SGHRS and CDR2 YFSETQ. CDR3 residues: CASTPVPGDSYGGEQYF. The CDR3 region has the DNA TGCGCCAGCACCCCAGTCCCCGGGGACTCCTATGGGGGGGAGCAGTACTTC. The full variable domain, its missing parts supplied by reference TRBV5-1 and TRBJ2-7, is KAGVTQTPRYLIKTRGQQVTLSCSPISGHRSVSWYQQTPGQGLQFLFEYFSETQRNKGNFPGRFSGRQFSNSRSEMNVSTLELGDSALYLCASTPVPGDSYGGEQYFGPGTRLTVT.

V gene TRBV6-5 combines with J gene TRBJ1-5, with D possibly matching TRBD1 (6 bases). The CDR3 covers 14 residues. Germline CDR1 is MNHEY and CDR2 is SVGAGI. Trimming took off 10 bases at V and 5 bases at J, with 18 bases between the two ends. The DNA for the CDR3 is TGTGCCACCCGATTGGGGGGGGCGGATCAGCCCCAGCATTTT. It is translated as CATRLGGADQPQHF.

J is TRBJ2-5 and V is TRBV7-9, with TRBD2 as a possible D gene (6 bases). The V gene's germline CDR1 is SEHNR and CDR2 FQNEAQ (reference sequence). This CDR3 region has 16 residues. V was shortened by 4 bases and J by 4 bases, with 19 bases between the two germline ends. The DNA of the CDR3 is TGTGCCAGCAGCTCCCCCCTGGCGGGGCTGGTAGAGACCCAGTACTTC. It is translated as CASSSPLAGLVETQYF.

The genes are TRBV30 and TRBJ1-2; D uncertain. Germline V gene lookup returns CDR1 GTSNPN and CDR2 SVGIG (reference sequence). V lost 3 bases and J 8 bases, leaving 16 bases between the germline ends. This CDR3 is 13 amino acids long. Here the CDR3 DNA reads TGTGCCTGGAGAGACTATGGGGTCTCGGGCTACACCTTC. It encodes CAWRDYGVSGYTF.

This sequence joins TRBV19 and TRBJ2-7, with TRBD2 identical over 11 bases. The V gene end was trimmed by 3 bases and the J gene end by 4 bases; junction bases not matched to a gene: 2. CDR1 is LNHDA, CDR2 SQIVND, per germline (reference sequence). The CDR3 sequence is 14 residues long. Here the CDR3 reads CASSITSGSYEQYF. The DNA of the CDR3 is TGTGCCAGTAGTATTACTAGCGGGAGTTACGAGCAGTACTTC.

Worth noting for this clone: Other DNA sequences in the same sample also yield this CDR3. The genes are TRBV4-1 and TRBJ1-2; perhaps TRBD1 as D (6 bases). V dropped 3 bases and J dropped 4 bases, with 15 bases sitting between them. The germline V gene encodes CDR1 MGHRA and CDR2 YSYEKL. The CDR3 sequence is 15 residues long. CDR3 DNA: TGCGCCAGCAGCCAGGGGGGGCCAGATCGCTATGGCTACACCTTC. It specifies CASSQGGPDRYGYTF.